The T cell receptor (beta chain) described here comes from a study of blood T cell repertoires in COVID-19. Some clones are missing from TCRdb's copy, which holds only in-frame ones; the method was immunoSEQ multiplex PCR. The sample has under 250,000 clones; about four fifths are singletons. The ends lost 1 base at V and 2 bases at J; junction bases unmatched: 2. The length of the CDR3 is 15 residues. Germline V CDR1 and CDR2: MNHEY, SVGAGI. The sample consisted of peripheral blood. This TCR came from a man aged 80 or over with acute or convalescent COVID-19. The chain combines TRBV6-5 with TRBJ1-3; TRBD1 agrees at 7 bases. The CDR3 here is CASSYFQGAGNTIYF. The CDR3 DNA reads TGTGCCAGCAGTTACTTTCAGGGGGCTGGAAACACCATATATTTT.